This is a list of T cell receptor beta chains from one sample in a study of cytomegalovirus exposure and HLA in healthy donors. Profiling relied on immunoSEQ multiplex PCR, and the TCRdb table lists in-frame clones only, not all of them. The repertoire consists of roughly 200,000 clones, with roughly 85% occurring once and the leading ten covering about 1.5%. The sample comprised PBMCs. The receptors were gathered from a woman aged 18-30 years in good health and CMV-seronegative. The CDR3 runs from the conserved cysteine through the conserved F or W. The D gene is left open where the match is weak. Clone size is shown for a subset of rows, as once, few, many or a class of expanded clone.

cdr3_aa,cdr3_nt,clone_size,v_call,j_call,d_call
CASSLSPLLYGYTF,TGTGCCAGCAGTCTGAGCCCTCTCCTCTATGGCTACACCTTC,.,TRBV27,TRBJ1-2,.
CASSQRVEGETQYF,TGTGCCAGCAGCCAGAGGGTGGAGGGGGAGACCCAGTACTTC,.,TRBV7-6,TRBJ2-5,.
CASSQRAGGGPEKLFF,TGCGCCAGCAGCCAAAGGGCGGGGGGAGGTCCGGAAAAACTGTTTTTT,.,TRBV4-1,TRBJ1-4,.
CASRGSANYGYTF,TGTGCCAGCAGAGGCAGCGCTAACTATGGCTACACCTTC,.,TRBV25-1,TRBJ1-2,.
CASRLDLGTEAFF,TGTGCCAGCAGATTGGACTTAGGGACTGAAGCTTTCTTT,.,TRBV6-6,TRBJ1-1,.
CASSLVGDRVGSARNYEQYF,TGTGCCAGCAGCTTAGTGGGAGACAGGGTAGGGAGCGCTAGAAACTACGAGCAGTACTTC,.,TRBV11-3,TRBJ2-7,TRBD1
CAWSVQQVAKNIQYF,TGTGCCTGGAGTGTACAGCAGGTGGCCAAAAACATTCAGTACTTC,.,TRBV30,TRBJ2-4,.
CASSRGLADNEQFF,TGTGCCAGCAGCAGGGGACTAGCGGACAATGAGCAGTTCTTC,.,TRBV9,TRBJ2-1,TRBD2
CSAYPGQGGEQYF,TGCAGCGCCTATCCGGGACAGGGGGGCGAGCAGTACTTC,.,TRBV29-1,TRBJ2-7,TRBD1
CASSLQGAGDTQYF,TGTGCCAGCAGTTTACAGGGGGCGGGAGATACGCAGTATTTT,.,TRBV27,TRBJ2-3,TRBD1
CASSSTSGKQFF,TGTGCCAGCAGCTCAACTAGCGGAAAGCAGTTCTTC,.,TRBV5-4,TRBJ2-1,TRBD2
CASSEGALLTDTQYF,TGTGCCAGCAGTGAAGGGGCCCTCCTCACAGATACGCAGTATTTT,.,TRBV2,TRBJ2-3,.
CASSFPGGLAGAVTGELFF,TGTGCCAGCAGCTTTCCGGGGGGACTAGCGGGAGCGGTCACCGGGGAGCTGTTTTTT,.,TRBV7-6,TRBJ2-2,TRBD2
CASRRIRASGPSYNEQFF,TGTGCCAGCAGACGTATCAGGGCTAGCGGCCCCTCTTACAATGAGCAGTTCTTC,.,TRBV27,TRBJ2-1,TRBD2
CASSYSGAGANVLTF,TGTGCCAGCAGTTACTCAGGGGCTGGGGCCAACGTCCTGACTTTC,few,TRBV6-6,TRBJ2-6,.
CASSMTAGQSYYGYTF,TGTGCCAGTAGTATGACGGCGGGACAGAGTTACTATGGCTACACCTTC,.,TRBV19,TRBJ1-2,TRBD1
CASSSLAGWYFEQFF,TGTGCCAGCAGCTCCCTAGCGGGATGGTATTTTGAGCAGTTCTTC,.,TRBV11-2,TRBJ2-1,TRBD2
CASSMGTGVDIQYF,TGTGCCAGTAGTATGGGTACAGGTGTGGACATTCAGTACTTC,once,TRBV19,TRBJ2-4,.
CASSVGGGLAKNIQYF,TGTGCCAGCAGCGTAGGAGGGGGCTTGGCCAAAAACATTCAGTACTTC,.,TRBV9,TRBJ2-4,TRBD1
CAWSRETGNYEQYF,TGTGCCTGGAGTAGGGAGACAGGAAACTACGAGCAGTACTTC,.,TRBV30,TRBJ2-7,.
CASSRNRRAGASYEQYF,TGTGCCAGCAGCCGGAACAGGAGAGCGGGAGCTAGCTACGAGCAGTACTTC,.,TRBV7-2,TRBJ2-7,TRBD2
CASSSRLAGAYNEQFF,TGTGCCAGCAGCTCGAGACTAGCGGGGGCCTACAATGAGCAGTTCTTC,.,TRBV7-2,TRBJ2-1,TRBD2
CASSLAGTSGRKFF,TGTGCCAGCAGTTTAGCCGGGACTAGCGGGAGGAAGTTCTTC,many,TRBV2,TRBJ2-1,TRBD2
CASSLGGPYNEQFF,TGCGCCAGCAGCTTGGGGGGGCCCTACAATGAGCAGTTCTTC,.,TRBV5-1,TRBJ2-1,.
CASKDLGTAMNTEAFF,TGTGCCAGCAAAGACTTAGGGACAGCCATGAACACTGAAGCTTTCTTT,.,TRBV7-9,TRBJ1-1,TRBD1
CASSFDKQGATEAFF,TGTGCCAGCAGTTTCGACAAACAGGGGGCCACTGAAGCTTTCTTT,few,TRBV27,TRBJ1-1,TRBD1
CASSYRGNTEAFF,TGTGCCAGCAGTTACCGGGGAAACACTGAAGCTTTCTTT,.,TRBV6-6,TRBJ1-1,.
CASSLKLAGGPNGELFF,TGTGCCAGCAGCTTGAAACTAGCGGGAGGGCCGAACGGGGAGCTGTTTTTT,.,TRBV5-6,TRBJ2-2,TRBD2
CASSTAGFEAFF,TGTGCCAGCAGCACCGCAGGGTTTGAAGCTTTCTTT,few,TRBV7-2,TRBJ1-1,.
CAWSATHGPRSSYNEQFF,TGTGCCTGGAGTGCAACCCACGGTCCCCGTAGCTCCTACAATGAGCAGTTCTTC,.,TRBV30,TRBJ2-1,.
CASRGGQNSGNTIYF,TGTGCCAGCAGGGGGGGACAGAACTCTGGAAACACCATATATTTT,once,TRBV6-5,TRBJ1-3,TRBD1
CASSYQGQGLTGELFF,TGTGCCAGCAGTTACCAGGGACAGGGTCTCACCGGGGAGCTGTTTTTT,few,TRBV6-6,TRBJ2-2,TRBD1
CASSRTSGRYSYNEQFF,TGCGCCAGCAGCCGGACTAGCGGGAGGTACTCCTACAATGAGCAGTTCTTC,.,TRBV4-3,TRBJ2-1,TRBD2
CASSSQFYGYTF,TGTGCCAGCAGTTCACAGTTCTATGGCTACACCTTC,once,TRBV28,TRBJ1-2,.
CASSYSAGAYGQFF,TGTGCCAGCAGTTACTCGGCAGGGGCATATGGGCAGTTCTTC,few,TRBV6-5,TRBJ2-1,.
CASSYGGVGTEAFF,TGTGCCAGCAGTTACGGAGGGGTTGGCACTGAAGCTTTCTTT,.,TRBV6-5,TRBJ1-1,.
CAWTSGMNIQYF,TGTGCCTGGACAAGCGGGATGAACATTCAGTACTTC,.,TRBV30,TRBJ2-4,TRBD2
CASSLTGTGVYNEQFF,TGTGCCAGTAGTCTCACCGGGACAGGGGTCTACAATGAGCAGTTCTTC,once,TRBV19,TRBJ2-1,TRBD1
CASSQDQGQGVYGYTF,TGCGCCAGCAGCCAAGATCAAGGACAGGGGGTCTATGGCTACACCTTC,once,TRBV4-1,TRBJ1-2,TRBD1
CASSQVGGQLYGYTF,TGCGCCAGCAGCCAAGTCGGGGGACAGCTCTATGGCTACACCTTC,.,TRBV4-1,TRBJ1-2,TRBD1
CASSNPDKQPQHF,TGTGCCAGCAGCAATCCGGACAAACAGCCCCAGCATTTT,.,TRBV28,TRBJ1-5,.
CASSPTAMNTEAFF,TGTGCCAGCAGCCCTACAGCAATGAACACTGAAGCTTTCTTT,few,TRBV21-1,TRBJ1-1,.
CAYDRGNPRNTEAFF,TGTGCCTATGACAGGGGCAACCCAAGGAACACTGAAGCTTTCTTT,.,TRBV30,TRBJ1-1,TRBD1
CASRLPRSSENTEAFF,TGTGCAAGTCGCTTACCGAGGAGTAGCGAGAACACTGAAGCTTTCTTT,.,TRBV12-2,TRBJ1-1,.
CASSLAGGASDYGYTF,TGTGCCAGCAGCTTGGCTGGAGGGGCGAGCGACTATGGCTACACCTTC,.,TRBV5-6,TRBJ1-2,.
CSVENPGERQTAF,TGCAGCGTTGAGAACCCGGGAGAGAGACAGACCGCCTTC,.,TRBV29-1,TRBJ1-2,.
CASSFTRLTSVREKLFF,TGTGCCAGCAGCTTCACGCGGCTTACGAGTGTACGAGAAAAACTGTTTTTT,.,TRBV7-9,TRBJ1-4,.
CASSLSGGLGEKLFF,TGTGCCAGCAGTTTATCGGGTGGGCTTGGAGAAAAACTGTTTTTT,.,TRBV27,TRBJ1-4,.
CASRSREGGGYTF,TGTGCCAGCAGATCCAGGGAAGGCGGTGGCTACACCTTC,.,TRBV28,TRBJ1-2,.
CASSGTENRDSGEKLFF,TGTGCCAGCAGCGGGACAGAGAACCGGGACAGTGGTGAAAAACTGTTTTTT,.,TRBV11-2,TRBJ1-4,TRBD1
CASSRSGSSYNEQFF,TGTGCCAGCAGCCGTAGCGGGAGCTCCTACAATGAGCAGTTCTTC,.,TRBV7-9,TRBJ2-1,TRBD2